The 30 T cell receptor beta chains below all came from one sample that was sequenced in a study of T cells after yellow fever vaccination (dated by TCRdb to 2018 to 2020). The library was produced with 5' RACE. TCRdb names Illumina HiSeq 2500 as the instrument used. The public reads were quality trimmed at Q25 with fastp and then assembled into clones with MiXCR by TCRdb, keeping productive beta chains. Rows matching on CDR3 protein sequence are summarized as one entry with the most common DNA and genes. A total of under 550,000 distinct CDR3 sequences appear in this sample, 21% of them only once. Together, the top ten hold about 15% of the sample. This specimen's treatment or condition label, interpreted: live attenuated yellow fever vaccine strain. The sample consisted of PBMCs, taken more than 20 days after the first yellow fever vaccination. The receptors come from a man younger than 30 who received the YFV17D yellow fever vaccine.

The rearrangement links TRBV20-1 to TRBJ2-3, with TRBD1 matching 7 bases. Trimming removed 8 bases from V and 1 base from J; junction bases left unmatched: 6. This CDR3 has 13 amino acids. Germline loops: CDR1 DFQATT, CDR2 SNEGSKA (reference sequence). CDR3 sequence reads: CSTPTGGTDTQYF. In DNA form, the CDR3 reads TGCAGTACTCCTACAGGGGGCACAGATACGCAGTATTTT.

Of note for this clonotype: This may be a read error, as it is one base from a much larger clone. This chain joins TRBV12-3 or TRBV12-4 and TRBJ2-1; no firm D call. The CDR3 has 14 amino acids. Trimming left V 4 bases short and J 1 base short, with 8 bases between. CDR3 in amino acids: CASSWVRSYNEQFF. CDR3 DNA: TGTGCCAGCAGTTGGGTGCGTTCCTACAATGAGCAGTTCTTC.

The genes are TRBV6-5 and TRBJ1-1; possible D gene TRBD1, 6 bases. The V and J ends lost 2 bases and 0 bases respectively, with 10 bases between them. The germline gives CDR1 MNHEY, CDR2 SVGAGI. This CDR3 spans 15 amino acids. The CDR3 region has the DNA TGTGCCAGCAGTTACGGGCAGGGGATGAACACTGAAGCTTTCTTT. Translation: CASSYGQGMNTEAFF.

The rearrangement joins TRBV4-1 to TRBJ2-7, with 7 positions matching TRBD2. Germline CDR1 reads MGHRA; CDR2 reads YSYEKL. Unmatched junction bases numbered 8, after V lost 1 base and J lost 2 bases. This CDR3 region has 16 residues. In DNA form, the CDR3 reads TGCGCCAGCAGCCAAGGGTACCCCGGGGGGACCTACGAGCAGTACTTC. Translating it yields CASSQGYPGGTYEQYF.

Only a few counts were recorded for this clonotype. This sequence joins TRBV2 and TRBJ2-2; 7 bases are shared with TRBD1. Germline V gives CDR1 SNHLY, CDR2 FYNNEI. V shed 7 bases and J 6 bases; nucleotides not matched to a gene: 5. This CDR3 is built from 13 residues. DNA of the CDR3: TGTGCCAGCACCCGACAGGGATCCGGGGAGCTGTTTTTT. Its translation: CASTRQGSGELFF.

In this sample, this clonotype turned up a few times. The V gene is TRBV18, the J gene TRBJ2-3, with 7 bases that match TRBD1. Germline-derived CDR1 and CDR2 are KGHSH and LQKENI. Germline trimming cut 6 bases from V and 1 base from J; bases unmatched to any gene: 10. The CDR3 is 16 residues long. DNA for the CDR3: TGTGCCAGCTCCACCCCGGACAGGTTGGGCACAGATACGCAGTATTTT. It codes for CASSTPDRLGTDTQYF. The variable domain in full, completed from reference TRBV18 and TRBJ2-3, reads NAGVMQNPRHLVRRRGQEARLRCSPMKGHSHVYWYRQLPEEGLKFMVYLQKENIIDESGMPKERFSAEFPKEGPSILRIQQVVRGDSAAYFCASSTPDRLGTDTQYFGPGTRLTVL.

This clonotype was counted only a few times. J is TRBJ1-5 and V is TRBV10-3, with 8 bases matching TRBD1. The CDR3 has 14 residues. Germline V gene data show CDR1 as ENHRY and CDR2 as SYGVKD. The V segment lost 8 bases and the J segment 4 bases; nucleotides outside the gene matches: 7. CDR3 DNA: TGTGCCATCGCGCCGACAGGGGAGAATCAGCCCCAGCATTTT. It yields the protein CAIAPTGENQPQHF.

DNA for the CDR3: TGTGCCAGCAGTGAGTCTACGAACACCGGGGAGCTGTTTTTT. Amino acid sequence: CASSESTNTGELFF. The chain links TRBV27 to TRBJ2-2, with no clear D. Per the germline V gene, CDR1 is MNHEY and CDR2 is SMNVEV (reference sequence). The germline V and J ends were trimmed by 5 bases and 0 bases, with 7 bases remaining between them. The CDR3 runs 14 residues.

This clonotype has only a few counts. This chain links TRBV7-2 with TRBJ1-5; D ambiguous. V lost 3 bases, J lost 4 bases, and 16 bases lay in between. The V gene's germline CDR1 is SGHTA and CDR2 FQGNSA. CDR3 length: 16 amino acids. The CDR3 DNA follows: TGTGCCAGCAGCTTCAAGGGAACCGGAGCTAATCAGCCCCAGCATTTT. It yields the protein CASSFKGTGANQPQHF.

The V gene is TRBV6-6, the J gene TRBJ2-2; D is possibly TRBD1 (5 bases). Germline-derived CDR1 and CDR2 are MNHNY and SVGAGI (reference sequence). The CDR3 contains 13 residues. Between the trimmed V and J ends, which lost 6 bases and 7 bases, there was a span of 12 bases. The CDR3 is CASSARTGGELFF. Here the CDR3 DNA reads TGTGCCAGCAGCGCCCGTACAGGCGGGGAGCTGTTTTTT.

This clonotype was detected a few times. The V gene is TRBV20-1, the J gene TRBJ2-7, with a weak D call TRBD1 (5 bases). The V and J ends lost 6 bases and 3 bases respectively, with 9 bases between them. Germline assignment: CDR1 DFQATT and CDR2 SNEGSKA (reference sequence). The CDR3 contains 11 residues. The CDR3 loop is CSAGDSYEQYF. The CDR3 nucleotides read TGCAGTGCCGGCGACAGCTACGAGCAGTACTTC.

This clonotype appeared a few times. The rearrangement joins TRBV12-3 or TRBV12-4 to TRBJ1-5; D unclear. The CDR3 has 13 residues. V gave up 10 bases and J gave up 5 bases, with 15 bases separating them. CDR3 sequence (DNA): TGTGCCACTTCGACCGCGGAACATCAGCCCCAGCATTTT. Residues: CATSTAEHQPQHF.

The chain couples TRBV10-3 to TRBJ1-2, with D possibly being TRBD1 (5 bases). Germline CDR1 is ENHRY and CDR2 is SYGVKD. This CDR3 contains 13 residues. V gave up 6 bases and J gave up 10 bases, with 18 bases separating them. Here the CDR3 reads CAIRSEEWGAYTF. The CDR3 nucleotides are TGTGCCATCAGGAGTGAGGAATGGGGCGCCTACACCTTC.

This clonotype appeared a few times. The chain combines TRBV19 with TRBJ2-7, with 11 positions matching TRBD1. The CDR3 has 15 amino acids. V shed 6 bases, J shed 2 bases, and the junction held 6 bases outside the gene matches. Germline V gene sequence: CDR1 LNHDA, CDR2 SQIVND (reference sequence). CDR3 coding DNA: TGTGCCAGTAGCAGCGGACAGGGGGCTGCCTACGAGCAGTACTTC. Translated, it gives CASSSGQGAAYEQYF.

The chain employs TRBV7-9 and TRBJ1-6; TRBD1 might be the D (5 bases). The length of the CDR3 is 15 residues. The germline gives CDR1 SEHNR, CDR2 FQNEAQ (reference sequence). Trimming pared 2 bases from V and 5 bases from J, leaving 10 bases between. CDR3 in DNA: TGTGCCAGCAGCTTACGGGGGGAGGATAATTCACCCCTCCACTTT. Its protein product is CASSLRGEDNSPLHF. Using reference TRBV7-9 and TRBJ1-6 for the parts outside the CDR3, the full variable domain is DTGVSQNPRHKITKRGQNVTFRCDPISEHNRLYWYRQTLGQGPEFLTYFQNEAQLEKSRLLSDRFSAERPKGSFSTLEIQRTEQGDSAMYLCASSLRGEDNSPLHFGNGTRLTVT.

This chain links TRBV29-1 with TRBJ1-2; a weak D match, TRBD1 (5 bases). V was cut by 6 bases and J by 2 bases, with 7 bases left in between. CDR1 is SQVTM, CDR2 ANQGSEA, per germline. This CDR3 has 11 residues. The CDR3 nucleotides are TGCAGCGTCAGGGACAACTATGGCTACACCTTC. Its protein is CSVRDNYGYTF.

This sequence joins TRBV12-3 or TRBV12-4 and TRBJ2-1; 9 bases fit TRBD2. The CDR3 runs to 15 residues. J lost 7 bases, V lost 4 bases, and 8 bases had no gene match. The CDR3 sequence: CASSSGGGARNEQFF. Written as DNA, the CDR3 is TGTGCCAGCAGTTCGGGCGGGGGGGCCCGGAATGAGCAGTTCTTC.

This clonotype has only a few counts. The chain recombines TRBV6-5 with TRBJ2-1; perhaps D is TRBD1 or TRBD2 (6 bases each). This CDR3 spans 16 amino acids. Looked up from germline, CDR1 is MNHEY and CDR2 is SVGAGI. The V end was cut by 2 bases, the J end by 8 bases, with 19 bases between. The CDR3 protein is CASSYPEGGMRDEQFF. As DNA, the CDR3 is TGTGCCAGCAGTTACCCTGAGGGGGGTATGAGGGATGAGCAGTTCTTC.

The sample holds a few counts of this clonotype. The J gene is TRBJ2-1, the V gene TRBV6-1, with TRBD1 identical over 9 bases. The CDR3 totals 13 residues. After removal of 6 bases from V and 6 bases from J, the junction contained 3 bases not matched to a gene. Per the germline V gene, CDR1 is MNHNS and CDR2 is SASEGT. CDR3 sequence: CASRETGGNEQFF. In DNA, the CDR3 is TGTGCCAGCAGGGAGACAGGGGGCAATGAGCAGTTCTTC.

The V gene is TRBV24-1, the J gene TRBJ1-6, with unresolved D. CDR1 and CDR2 from the germline V gene are KGHDR and SFDVKD. V lost 0 bases, J lost 5 bases, and 4 bases lay in between. This CDR3 has 14 residues. CDR3 sequence (DNA): TGTGCCACCAGTGATTTGGCAGATAATTCACCCCTCCACTTT. Its protein product is CATSDLADNSPLHF.

This clonotype has just one count. The CDR3 bases are TGTGCCAGCTCACCACAGATGCAAGTAGCTAACTATGGCTACACCTTC. It yields the protein CASSPQMQVANYGYTF. This chain links TRBV18 with TRBJ1-2; D is undetermined. Germline loops: CDR1 KGHSH, CDR2 LQKENI. The length of the CDR3 is 16 residues. V lost 1 base to trimming and J lost 0 bases, with 12 bases between them.

The gene calls are TRBV5-1 and TRBJ1-1, with 7 bases identical to TRBD1. Germline trimming cut 2 bases from V and 2 bases from J; bases unmatched to any gene: 6. CDR3 size: 15 residues. Germline V gene data show CDR1 as SGHRS and CDR2 as YFSETQ. DNA for the CDR3: TGCGCCAGCAGCTTAAGGACAGGTTATAACACTGAAGCTTTCTTT. Amino acids: CASSLRTGYNTEAFF. Supplemented by reference TRBV5-1 and TRBJ1-1, the full variable domain reads KAGVTQTPRYLIKTRGQQVTLSCSPISGHRSVSWYQQTPGQGLQFLFEYFSETQRNKGNFPGRFSGRQFSNSRSEMNVSTLELGDSALYLCASSLRTGYNTEAFFGQGTRLTVV.

This clonotype was seen only a few times. The rearrangement joins TRBV5-1 to TRBJ2-5, with TRBD2 matching over 10 bases. This CDR3 is built from 15 residues. The V gene end was trimmed by 3 bases and the J gene end by 5 bases; junction bases not matched to a gene: 7. CDR1 is SGHRS, CDR2 YFSETQ, per germline. CDR3 region: CASSSSGGAVETQYF. The CDR3 region has the DNA TGCGCCAGCAGCTCCAGCGGGGGGGCTGTTGAGACCCAGTACTTC. The entire variable domain, with the rest obtained from reference TRBV5-1 and TRBJ2-5, is as follows: KAGVTQTPRYLIKTRGQQVTLSCSPISGHRSVSWYQQTPGQGLQFLFEYFSETQRNKGNFPGRFSGRQFSNSRSEMNVSTLELGDSALYLCASSSSGGAVETQYFGPGTRLLVL.

The CDR3 nucleotides are TGTGCCAGCAGGTACAGGGGGACCGGGGAGCTGTTTTTT. The encoded protein is CASRYRGTGELFF. The V call is TRBV7-2, the J call TRBJ2-2; TRBD1 aligns across 8 bases. CDR3 length equals 13 residues. CDR1 and CDR2 (germline): SGHTA, FQGNSA. J gave up 5 bases and V 6 bases, and 2 bases lay outside the gene matches.

This clonotype was found a few times. The rearrangement joins TRBV10-3 to TRBJ2-2; D remains unclear. The CDR3 spans 15 residues. The V end was cut by 6 bases, the J end by 2 bases, with 13 bases between. Germline V gives CDR1 ENHRY, CDR2 SYGVKD. The chain's CDR3 is CAISGGRLNTGELFF. In DNA, the CDR3 is TGTGCCATCAGCGGTGGGCGGCTTAACACCGGGGAGCTGTTTTTT.

This clonotype came up a few times. The rearrangement joins TRBV28 to TRBJ2-7, with D perhaps given as TRBD1 or TRBD2 (5 bases each). V was shortened by 2 bases and J by 5 bases, with 16 bases between the two germline ends. The CDR3 totals 15 residues. CDR1 and CDR2 from the germline V gene are MDHEN and SYDVKM. The CDR3 loop is CASSLGGPLGNEQYV. The CDR3 nucleotides read TGTGCCAGCAGTTTAGGGGGACCACTGGGAAACGAGCAGTACGTC.

The chain uses TRBV3-1 and TRBJ2-5; no clear D. The germline V and J ends were trimmed by 2 bases and 5 bases, with 15 bases remaining between them. CDR1 LGHDT and CDR2 YNNKEL come from the germline V gene (reference sequence). The CDR3 extends over 15 amino acids. CDR3 amino acids: CASSQNTGPGETQYF. The CDR3 DNA follows: TGTGCCAGCAGCCAAAATACGGGCCCCGGGGAGACCCAGTACTTC.

The chain couples TRBV10-3 to TRBJ1-1; tentative D call: TRBD1 (6 bases). Germline CDR1 and CDR2: ENHRY and SYGVKD. The CDR3 extends over 13 amino acids. Trimming removed 0 bases at V and 11 bases at J, with 13 bases between. The CDR3, as DNA: TGTGCCATCAGTGAGTCTTGGGGGGACAAGGCTTTCTTT. This sequence encodes CAISESWGDKAFF.

The J gene is TRBJ2-3, the V gene TRBV18; 8 bases are shared with TRBD2. Trimming at V came to 3 bases and at J to 5 bases, leaving 4 bases not matched to a gene. The CDR3 extends over 14 amino acids. Per germline, CDR1 KGHSH and CDR2 LQKENI. The CDR3, as DNA: TGTGCCAGCTCACCCGGGACTAGTAAAGATACGCAGTATTTT. The encoded protein is CASSPGTSKDTQYF.

Ten or more counts support this clonotype. The V and J genes are TRBV11-3 and TRBJ2-1, with TRBD2 identical over 8 bases. The CDR3 length is 16 residues. The germline CDR1 and CDR2 sequences are SGHNT and YENEEA. J was trimmed by 0 bases and V by 0 bases; bases with no gene match: 1. The CDR3 region is CASSLDGTSSYNEQFF. In DNA form, the CDR3 reads TGTGCCAGCAGCTTAGATGGGACTAGCTCCTACAATGAGCAGTTCTTC.